One and the same sample provided the 12 T cell receptor beta chains below, sequenced in a study of T cell responses to AZD1222 COVID-19 vaccine. TCRdb keeps only in-frame clones here, not all; method: immunoSEQ multiplex PCR. The table lists 130,000 to 150,000 clones, 80% to 95% of them singletons. The sequences come from peripheral blood, collected on day 0 of MenACWY control vaccination. The source of these receptors is an adult in good health.

In the case of this clone: Germline is not matched at one junction end, which may reflect a read error. This chain links TRBV6-5 with TRBJ1-4; a possible D gene is TRBD1 (6 bases). There are 15 residues in the CDR3. CDR1 and CDR2 (germline): MNHEY, SVGAGI. Here the CDR3 reads CASTYRDNTNEKLFF. The CDR3 nucleotides read TGTGCCAGCACTTACCGGGACAACACTAATGAAAAACTGTTTTTT.

The rearrangement joins TRBV4-2 to TRBJ1-5, with D hard to call. V was clipped by 0 bases and J by 3 bases, with 9 bases between them. CDR1 and CDR2 (germline): LGHNA, YNFKEQ. This CDR3 comprises 15 residues. For the CDR3, the DNA is TGTGCCAGCAGCCAAGACAGGCTTTACAATCAGCCCCAGCATTTT. Translating gives CASSQDRLYNQPQHF.

V and J are TRBV7-9 and TRBJ1-2; perhaps TRBD1 as D (5 bases). V lost 6 bases and J 0 bases, leaving 17 bases between the germline ends. Germline V gives CDR1 SEHNR, CDR2 FQNEAQ (reference sequence). The CDR3 has 16 residues. The CDR3 DNA reads as TGTGCCAGCAGTAACACCCGGGACGCGACTAACTATGGCTACACCTTC. Translating it yields CASSNTRDATNYGYTF.

The chain has TRBV27 and TRBJ1-1, with unresolved D. Germline V lookup: CDR1 MNHEY, CDR2 SMNVEV (reference sequence). The ends were cut back, 2 bases at V and 5 bases at J, with 15 bases in the middle. The CDR3 has 15 amino acids. DNA for the CDR3: TGTGCCAGCAGTTTAAAAATGGGAAGAGGGACTGAAGCTTTCTTT. This encodes CASSLKMGRGTEAFF.

CDR3 sequence: CASSPTTGAGGPRRKEQYF. CDR3 in DNA: TGCGCCAGCAGCCCTACGACGGGTGCGGGAGGGCCGAGGCGGAAAGAGCAGTACTTC. This rearrangement joins TRBV5-1 to TRBJ2-7; 9 bases fit TRBD2. The CDR3 consists of 19 residues. Germline CDR1 is SGHRS and CDR2 is YFSETQ. Unmatched junction bases numbered 24, after V lost 4 bases and J lost 7 bases.

The chain joins TRBV7-8 to TRBJ1-5; D not resolved. The V gene lost 4 bases and the J gene lost 8 bases, with 18 bases spanning the gap. The CDR3 is made up of 15 amino acids. Germline loops: CDR1 SGHVS, CDR2 FQNEAQ. The CDR3 sequence: CASSSGARTAKPQHF. In nucleotides, the CDR3 is TGTGCCAGCAGCTCCGGAGCGCGGACGGCGAAGCCCCAGCATTTT.

J is TRBJ1-2 and V is TRBV1. TRBV1 corresponds to a pseudogene. The CDR3 loop spans 17 amino acids. CDR3 sequence reads: CTSSQDLRGPFNYGYTF. The CDR3 nucleotides are TGCACCAGCAGCCAAGATCTTCGGGGGCCCTTTAACTATGGCTACACCTTC.

This chain links TRBV2 with TRBJ2-2, with D perhaps TRBD1 (6 bases). Germline assignment: CDR1 SNHLY and CDR2 FYNNEI. V dropped 7 bases and J dropped 6 bases, with 12 bases sitting between them. The CDR3 covers 13 residues. CDR3 nucleotides: TGTGCCAGCAACAGGGAGAGAGCCGGGGAGCTGTTTTTT. It translates to CASNRERAGELFF.

This chain uses TRBV7-6 with TRBJ2-7; D may correspond to TRBD1 or TRBD2 (5 bases each). Germline V gene data show CDR1 as SGHVS and CDR2 as FNYEAQ. CDR3 length equals 16 residues. With 5 bases removed from V and 5 bases from J, the gap between germline ends came to 22 bases. Here the CDR3 DNA reads TGTGCCAGCAGCCGGGGCACGGCCACGACGAGGAACGAGCAGTACTTC. As protein: CASSRGTATTRNEQYF.

V gene TRBV6-4 combines with J gene TRBJ2-1; D uncertain. With 4 bases removed from V and 0 bases from J, the gap between germline ends came to 10 bases. The germline CDR1 and CDR2 sequences are MRHNA and SNTAGT. The CDR3 spans 15 residues. CDR3 amino acids: CASSAVQASYNEQFF. CDR3 bases: TGTGCCAGCAGTGCAGTTCAGGCCTCCTACAATGAGCAGTTCTTC.

The rearrangement uses TRBV27 and TRBJ2-3, with 8 bases fitting TRBD1. This CDR3 contains 16 residues. The ends lost 0 bases at V and 2 bases at J; junction bases unmatched: 4. CDR1 is MNHEY and CDR2 is SMNVEV in the germline V gene (reference sequence). Here the CDR3 reads CASSLSGDRSTDTQYF. The CDR3 DNA reads TGTGCCAGCAGTTTATCAGGGGACAGGTCCACAGATACGCAGTATTTT.

This sequence joins TRBV7-9 and TRBJ2-2; TRBD1 aligns across 8 bases. The V gene's germline CDR1 is SEHNR and CDR2 FQNEAQ (reference sequence). The CDR3 has 16 residues. V trimming: 2 bases; J trimming: 1 base; junction bases outside the gene matches: 3. CDR3 DNA: TGTGCCAGCAGCTTATCTGGGACAGGGAACACCGGGGAGCTGTTTTTT. Translation: CASSLSGTGNTGELFF.